The next 2 T cell receptor beta chains were all read from a single sample in a study of CD8+ T cells in alopecia areata. TCR sequencing used cDNA made by reverse transcription of extracted RNA. Repertoires were generated with immunoSEQ multiplex PCR, while TCRdb's copy carries only in-frame clones and drops some. There are about 200,000 clones in the sample; about 57% occur only once, and approximately 1.4% lies in the top ten. The treatment: oral pan-JAK inhibitor, 5-10 mg twice daily. This specimen consisted of CD4+ T cells sorted from blood, obtained at week 4, from a patient treated with tofacitinib. These receptor sequences come from a human donor with alopecia areata.

The chain is built from TRBV2 and TRBJ1-6; 12 bases match TRBD1. J gave up 10 bases and V 9 bases, and 13 bases lay outside the gene matches. Per the germline V gene, CDR1 is SNHLY and CDR2 is FYNNEI. The CDR3 has 16 residues. Written as DNA, the CDR3 is TGTGCCAGTCGCGCGGGACAGGGGGCAAAGAGGTCACCCCTCCACTTT. Its protein product is CASRAGQGAKRSPLHF.

With respect to this clone: The same CDR3 also results from other DNA sequences found in this sample. V usage is TRBV9 and J usage is TRBJ1-1; weak D call: TRBD1 (5 bases). Looked up from germline, CDR1 is SGDLS and CDR2 is YYNGEE. Trimming removed 2 bases at V and 4 bases at J, with 9 bases between. CDR3 length: 13 residues. CDR3 sequence (DNA): TGTGCCAGCAGCGTCGGGGGGAGCACTGAAGCTTTCTTT. Protein: CASSVGGSTEAFF.